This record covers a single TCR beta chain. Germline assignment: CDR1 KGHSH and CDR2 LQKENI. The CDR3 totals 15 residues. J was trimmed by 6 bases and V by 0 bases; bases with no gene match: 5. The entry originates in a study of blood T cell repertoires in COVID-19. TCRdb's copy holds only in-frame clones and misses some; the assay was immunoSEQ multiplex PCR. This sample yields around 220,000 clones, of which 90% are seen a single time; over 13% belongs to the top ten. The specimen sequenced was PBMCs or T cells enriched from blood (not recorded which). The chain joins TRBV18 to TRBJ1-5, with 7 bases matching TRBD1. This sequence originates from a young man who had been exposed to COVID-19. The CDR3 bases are TGTGCCAGCTCACCACCTGGGACAGAGAGTCAGCCCCAGCATTTT. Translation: CASSPPGTESQPQHF.